This TCR beta chain emerged from a study of shared clonotypes between healthy human individuals (dated by TCRdb to 2020 to 2021). Study-level background: The cohort comprised a couple of women and a few men aged 18 to 49 years. To estimate repertoire size and how much clonotype sharing occurs between individuals, the study deeply sequenced the blood TCR repertoires of five healthy adults. Different laboratories and diverse techniques were used to prepare libraries and sequence TCR repertoires, to increase sequencing depth and limit assay-specific biases. Between about 0.94 and 8.9 billion PBMCs per donor were obtained by leukapheresis. General findings and caveats noted by the study authors: Sampling was restricted to blood, and TCR repertoires in tissues likely differ from the TCR repertoires found in blood. Pairwise subsampling indicated that sequencing depth was expected to affect the degree of clonotype sharing among donors. The small number of donors limited the genetic and exposure-history diversity represented.

The donors were healthy, HIV-negative adults who had no recently reported acute infections or vaccinations. Every donor was a Caucasian adult residing in Nashville, Tennessee, USA. For unsorted samples, 100 million or so PBMCs were counted, and genomic DNA was extracted using the QIAamp DNA Blood Mini kit. After blood collection by leukapheresis, PBMCs were isolated using Ficoll-Histopaque density gradient centrifugation and then cryopreserved in the vapor phase of liquid nitrogen. TCR CDR3 regions were amplified from genomic DNA by multiplex PCR using the deep immunoSEQ assay. Extracted genomic DNA from each cell subset was distributed evenly across all wells of several immunoSEQ 96-well plates, and each plate was treated as a replicate. For unsorted PBMC, 250 to 350 ng genomic DNA, equal to around 30,000 T cell genomes, was loaded into each replicate PCR. Genomic DNA from unsorted PBMC was sequenced over ten immunoSEQ deep assay plates. Purified libraries were measured with a Qubit 3.0 fluorometer, size-checked on a Bioanalyzer 2100, and measured again with the KAPA Library Quantification kit. Every immunoSEQ 96-well plate was sequenced on a separate single-read 150-cycle Illumina NextSeq 550 flow cell. The authors' analysis ran thus. The immunoSEQ output contained only junctional sequences without quality scores, so filtering could not match that applied to full-length reads. To assign V/J genes and CDR3, sequences were annotated using PyIR, a Python wrapper for IgBLAST v1.9, with IMGT germline references. Any read was removed if the V/J assignment was weak (E-value above 1e-6), the CDR3 was missing, or the read contained stop codons, out-of-frame junctions, or ambiguous translated residues. V3J clonotypes were defined by identical inferred V gene, J gene, and CDR3 amino acid sequence. Percentage overlap between repertoires was computed as shared unique clonotypes divided by the size of the smaller repertoire. Richness of each repertoire was evaluated using RTK rarefaction, the Chao1 estimator, and Recon v2.1 estimates of unobserved clonotypes. The immuneACCESS repertoire file appears here via TCRdb, limited to in-frame rearrangements. These files lack a portion of the clones; in checked studies, under half of the deficit traces to unresolved V genes, and the cause of the others is not known. V and J calls plus clone size are reproduced from that table; the DNA served to infer D and trimming. Across this sample there are roughly 450,000 clones, with more than 65% seen only once. In total, the top ten clones hold under 15% of the sample.

Comments on this clone: The clone's antigen remains unknown. It has no much larger one-base neighbor in the sample; base qualities were not kept.

The germline V gene specifies SNHLY as CDR1 and FYNNEI as CDR2. Measured from the cysteine to the phenylalanine, the CDR3 is 12 residues long. Solely the CDR3 DNA is kept, with 36 bases framed from the first base. Trimming at the junction amounts to 1 base on V and 8 bases on J, and the germline ends lie 8 bases apart. The receptor chain draws on TRBV2 and TRBJ1-2; the D gene remains uncertain. The material sequenced was PBMCs. The clonotype was recovered from a middle-aged woman in good health. Some clones in this sample may be carry-over from other donors' samples. The DNA reads as follows: TGTGCCAGCAGTGAAGGGGCAGGCGGCTACACCTTC. Translated, it gives CASSEGAGGYTF.